Listed below are T cell receptor beta chains from one sample, sequenced in a study of T cells in Graves' hyperthyroidism and ophthalmopathy. TCRdb reprocessed the multiplex PCR reads with MiXCR, giving one entry per CDR3 protein. The sample lists a few hundred thousand distinct CDR3 sequences; 13% to 15% were seen once. The sequenced sample consisted of blood. The receptors stem from a young woman with Graves' hyperthyroidism. Each CDR3 is given with its conserved first and last residue. A D gene is named only where the DNA matches it firmly. Clone size, where shown, is once, few, many, or a class for clones that have expanded.

v_call,clone_size,d_call,j_call,cdr3_aa,cdr3_nt
TRBV9,many,.,TRBJ1-1,CASSGQQGNTEAFF,TGTGCCAGCAGCGGTCAACAGGGGAACACTGAAGCTTTCTTT
TRBV20-1,.,.,TRBJ2-3,CSYTPSTDTQYF,TGCAGTTATACCCCCAGCACAGATACGCAGTATTTT
TRBV12-3/TRBV12-4,.,TRBD2,TRBJ2-1,CASSLDSGRAWEFF,TGTGCCAGCAGTTTAGATAGCGGGAGGGCCTGGGAGTTCTTC
TRBV5-1,few,TRBD1,TRBJ1-1,CASTLTGDTEAFF,TGCGCCAGCACCCTGACAGGGGACACTGAAGCTTTCTTT
TRBV19,.,.,TRBJ1-4,CATISPSEKLFF,TGTGCCACTATCAGCCCTAGTGAAAAACTGTTTTTT
TRBV7-9,many,.,TRBJ2-3,CASSTTTDTQYF,TGTGCCAGCAGCACTACCACAGATACGCAGTATTTT
TRBV12-3/TRBV12-4,many,TRBD2,TRBJ2-1,CASSLVGGMRNEQFF,TGTGCCAGCAGTTTAGTGGGAGGGATGAGGAATGAGCAGTTCTTC
TRBV7-8,.,.,TRBJ1-1,CASSAQSPGQLEAFF,TGTGCCAGCAGCGCGCAAAGTCCCGGACAGCTTGAAGCTTTCTTT
TRBV12-5,many,TRBD2,TRBJ2-1,CASGLASIAGAYNEQFF,TGTGCTAGTGGTTTGGCCTCCATAGCGGGGGCCTACAATGAGCAGTTCTTC
TRBV7-9,.,TRBD1,TRBJ2-7,CASGPMAGTGTYEQYF,TGTGCCAGCGGCCCAATGGCCGGGACAGGGACCTACGAGCAGTACTTC
TRBV5-1,few,TRBD1,TRBJ2-3,CATSRQGLTDTQYF,TGCGCCACCTCGCGACAGGGTTTAACAGATACGCAGTATTTT
TRBV10-3,few,.,TRBJ2-1,CAISGLGALEQFF,TGTGCCATCAGTGGACTAGGGGCACTTGAGCAGTTCTTC
TRBV6-1,many,.,TRBJ2-7,CASSEQAQIYEQYF,TGTGCCAGCAGTGAACAAGCCCAGATCTACGAGCAGTACTTC
TRBV7-2,few,TRBD1,TRBJ1-3,CASSVDRGSGNTIYF,TGTGCCAGCAGCGTCGACAGGGGCTCTGGAAACACCATATATTTT
TRBV19,.,.,TRBJ2-1,CASMGGTRLNEQFF,TGTGCCAGTATGGGGGGCACTCGACTAAATGAGCAGTTCTTC
TRBV6-1,.,.,TRBJ2-3,CASSVTSTDTQYF,TGTGCCAGCAGTGTTACTAGCACAGATACGCAGTATTTT
TRBV12-3/TRBV12-4,many,TRBD2,TRBJ2-5,CASRPRLAGAGETQYF,TGTGCCAGCAGGCCAAGACTAGCGGGAGCCGGGGAGACCCAGTACTTC
TRBV9,.,TRBD1,TRBJ1-4,CASSLTGGPDEKLFF,TGTGCCAGCAGCCTAACAGGGGGCCCGGATGAAAAACTGTTTTTT
TRBV29-1,few,TRBD1,TRBJ1-4,CSGRTGGNEKLFF,TGCAGCGGTCGGACAGGGGGTAATGAAAAACTGTTTTTT
TRBV27,.,.,TRBJ1-2,CASNLLPPPRYGYTF,TGTGCCAGCAACCTACTTCCCCCTCCGCGCTATGGTTACACCTTC
TRBV6-1,few,TRBD1,TRBJ2-6,CASSQTGPGYGANVLTF,TGTGCCAGCAGTCAGACAGGGCCCGGCTATGGGGCCAACGTCCTGACTTTC
TRBV5-1,.,TRBD2,TRBJ2-1,CASSRTSGNYNEQLF,TGCGCCAGCAGCCGGACTAGCGGGAACTACAATGAGCAGCTCTTC
TRBV5-1,once,.,TRBJ2-5,CASNLPGAAANQETQYF,TGCGCCAGCAACTTGCCAGGGGCGGCGGCCAACCAAGAGACCCAGTACTTC
TRBV29-1,.,TRBD2,TRBJ2-3,CSAPGLAESTDTQYF,TGCAGCGCCCCGGGACTAGCGGAGTCCACAGATACGCAGTATTTT
TRBV20-1,few,TRBD2,TRBJ2-1,CSARAQGTSVHNEQFF,TGCAGTGCTAGAGCCCAGGGGACTAGCGTTCACAATGAGCAGTTCTTC
TRBV6-2/TRBV6-3,.,TRBD2,TRBJ2-7,CASSYYASGTYEQYF,TGTGCCAGCAGTTACTACGCTAGCGGTACCTACGAGCAGTACTTC
TRBV27,many,.,TRBJ1-2,CASSLTRGRAAGYTF,TGTGCCAGCAGTCTGACCCGCGGCAGGGCTGCTGGCTACACCTTC
TRBV5-1,many,TRBD1,TRBJ1-1,CASSQGQGRPEAFF,TGCGCCAGCAGCCAGGGACAGGGGCGTCCTGAAGCTTTCTTT
TRBV5-1,many,.,TRBJ1-1,CASSFQSPNTEAFF,TGCGCCAGCAGCTTTCAGAGCCCGAACACTGAAGCTTTCTTT
TRBV2,.,.,TRBJ1-2,CARGKLDYSYTF,TGTGCCAGGGGGAAATTGGACTATAGCTACACCTTC
TRBV19,many,.,TRBJ2-7,CASSLTEGVNSYEQYF,TGTGCCAGTAGTCTAACTGAGGGAGTGAACTCCTACGAGCAGTACTTC
TRBV20-1,many,TRBD1,TRBJ2-1,CSARRGGGGQGPHNEQFF,TGCAGTGCTAGAAGAGGTGGGGGGGGACAGGGTCCCCACAATGAGCAGTTCTTC
TRBV18,many,.,TRBJ2-2,CASSPGLDTGELFF,TGTGCCAGCTCCCCAGGGTTGGACACCGGGGAGCTGTTTTTT
TRBV28,many,TRBD1,TRBJ2-7,CASSLDNPGQASYEQYF,TGTGCCAGCAGTTTAGATAACCCGGGACAGGCAAGCTACGAGCAGTACTTC
TRBV24-1,.,TRBD1,TRBJ2-1,CATSISGQGSNEQFF,TGTGCCACCAGTATTAGTGGACAGGGGTCCAATGAGCAGTTCTTC
TRBV2,many,.,TRBJ2-7,CASKLEYEQYF,TGTGCCAGCAAGTTGGAATACGAGCAGTACTTC
TRBV10-1,many,TRBD2,TRBJ2-7,CASSESKAGGPEQYF,TGCGCCAGCAGTGAGTCGAAAGCGGGAGGCCCCGAGCAGTACTTC
TRBV11-3,.,.,TRBJ2-7,CASSPGEGREQYF,TGTGCCAGCAGCCCGGGTGAGGGCCGCGAGCAGTACTTC
TRBV7-2,.,TRBD2,TRBJ2-1,CASIGSGGVSFGEQFF,TGTGCCAGCATCGGTAGCGGGGGGGTTTCATTCGGGGAGCAGTTCTTC
TRBV12-3/TRBV12-4,many,.,TRBJ2-7,CASSVRDRSEQYF,TGTGCCAGCAGTGTCAGGGATAGGAGCGAGCAGTACTTC
TRBV7-2,.,.,TRBJ2-6,CVSSLKGFSGANVLTF,TGTGTCAGCAGCTTAAAAGGATTCTCTGGGGCCAACGTCCTGACTTTC
TRBV5-1,.,TRBD1,TRBJ1-4,CASSWGDRANEKLFF,TGCGCCAGCAGCTGGGGGGACAGGGCCAATGAAAAACTGTTTTTT
TRBV10-3,few,TRBD2,TRBJ2-1,CAISSSLAGGPNEQFF,TGTGCCATCAGTAGTTCCCTAGCGGGAGGGCCCAATGAGCAGTTCTTC
TRBV6-1,many,.,TRBJ1-6,CATTGQMNSPLHF,TGTGCCACTACGGGACAAATGAATTCACCCCTCCACTTT
TRBV2,.,TRBD2,TRBJ2-1,CASTGTSGRGDEQFF,TGTGCCAGCACTGGGACTAGCGGGAGGGGCGATGAGCAGTTCTTC
TRBV12-3/TRBV12-4,many,TRBD2,TRBJ2-1,CASSRLGGGGPYNEQFF,TGTGCCAGCAGCCGGCTTGGGGGGGGAGGTCCCTACAATGAGCAGTTCTTC
TRBV2,many,.,TRBJ2-7,CASSPYEQYF,TGTGCCAGCAGTCCGTACGAGCAGTACTTC
TRBV19,few,.,TRBJ1-1,CASSITPGENTEAFF,TGTGCCAGTAGTATTACCCCGGGTGAGAACACTGAAGCTTTCTTT
TRBV4-1,few,.,TRBJ2-7,CVSSYGLSYEQYF,TGCGTCAGCAGCTACGGGCTTTCCTACGAGCAGTACTTC
TRBV7-6,.,TRBD1,TRBJ1-4,CASTQGANNEKLFF,TGTGCCAGCACCCAGGGGGCGAATAATGAAAAACTGTTTTTT
TRBV24-1,many,.,TRBJ2-1,CATSDSTRPYNEQFF,TGTGCCACCAGTGACTCGACTAGACCCTACAATGAGCAGTTCTTC